The rows below give T cell receptor beta chains drawn from one sample of a study of PD-L1 blockade in urothelial cancer. Assay used: immunoSEQ multiplex PCR; TCRdb lists only in-frame clones, some missing. The data show about 44,000 clones, with 91% seen just once and under 8.5% held by the top ten. Sequences were derived from PBMCs, sampled around atezolizumab (anti-PD-L1) treatment. The origin of the receptors is a man aged 65 to 85 with urothelial cancer. Both conserved end residues are part of each CDR3. A D gene is named only where the DNA matches it firmly. Where a row states a size, it is once, few, many or the class of an expanded clone; other rows omit it.

d_call j_call v_call clone_size cdr3_nt cdr3_aa
. TRBJ2-3 TRBV10-2 . TGCGCCAGCAGTGAGTCGAGGGCGGCTAGCACAGATACGCAGTATTTT CASSESRAASTDTQYF
. TRBJ2-7 TRBV10-2 . TGCGCCAGCAGGCCCCAGGGTGTCCACGAGCAGTACTTC CASRPQGVHEQYF
TRBD1 TRBJ1-2 TRBV2 . TGTGCCAGCAGTGAACCGCCGAATAGGGACAGGGGATCCGTATGCACCTTC CASSEPPNRDRGSVCTF
TRBD2 TRBJ2-2 TRBV5-4 . TGTGCCAGCAGCTTTCGTACGGGAGGTCCCGGGGAGCTGTTTTTT CASSFRTGGPGELFF
TRBD1 TRBJ1-5 TRBV15 . TGTGCCACCAGCAGAGACAGGGGGTATAGCAATCAGCCCCAGCATTTT CATSRDRGYSNQPQHF
TRBD1 TRBJ1-1 TRBV4-2 . TGTGCCAGCAGCCAAGATCCGGGACAGGGGGCGACTGAAGCTTTCTTT CASSQDPGQGATEAFF
TRBD1 TRBJ2-7 TRBV2 few TGTGCCAGCAGGATCCCGCGGACAGGGGGACACTACGAGCAGTACTTC CASRIPRTGGHYEQYF
TRBD1 TRBJ2-3 TRBV27 . TGTGCCAGCAGATTAGGACAGGGGTTATCGGATACGCAGTATTTT CASRLGQGLSDTQYF
TRBD2 TRBJ2-1 TRBV5-4 . TGTGCCAGCAGCTCTCCACTAGCGGGATCCTACAATGAGCAGTTCTTC CASSSPLAGSYNEQFF
. TRBJ1-5 TRBV7-8 once TGTGCCAGCAGCCGACATATTAACCCCGGGACAAGACTTAATCAGCCCCAGCATTTT CASSRHINPGTRLNQPQHF
TRBD1 TRBJ2-2 TRBV5-5 . TGTGCCAGCAGCTTGGAAGGGGGCGGAACCGGGGAGCTGTTTTTT CASSLEGGGTGELFF
. TRBJ1-2 TRBV29-1 . TGCAGCGTTGTCGGGAATGGCTACACCTTC CSVVGNGYTF
. TRBJ2-2 TRBV4-1 once TGCGCCAGCAGCCACCTAGCGAACACCGGGGAGCTGTTTTTT CASSHLANTGELFF
. TRBJ1-1 TRBV15 few TGTGCCACCTATACCCCTACAGAGTCTTTCTTT CATYTPTESFF
TRBD2 TRBJ2-5 TRBV5-1 . TGCGCCAGCAGCTTAACCCGCCCCGGGGGGGCAGAGACCCAGTACTTC CASSLTRPGGAETQYF
TRBD1 TRBJ1-5 TRBV19 . TGTGCCAGTAGTAAGGACAGGGTAGGCAATCAGCCCCAGCATTTT CASSKDRVGNQPQHF
TRBD2 TRBJ2-7 TRBV10-3 . TGTGCCACCCACATGACTAGCGGGAGAGCCGAGCAGTACTTC CATHMTSGRAEQYF
TRBD2 TRBJ2-3 TRBV5-1 . TGCGCCAGCAGCTTGGCTAACCTAGCGGTGCCCAGAATGGGTACAGATACGCAGTATTTT CASSLANLAVPRMGTDTQYF
TRBD1 TRBJ1-2 TRBV29-1 . TGCAGCGTTGAGCTCATGAGACAGGGGGTGGTCTGGGGCTATGGCTACACCTTC CSVELMRQGVVWGYGYTF
. TRBJ1-5 TRBV13 . TGTGCCAGCAGCCAGGGAGGGGGCAATCAGCCCCAGCATTTT CASSQGGGNQPQHF
TRBD2 TRBJ2-7 TRBV5-4 once TGTGCCAGCAGCTTTGCGGGAGGGAGCTCCTACGAGCAGTACTTC CASSFAGGSSYEQYF
TRBD1 TRBJ2-5 TRBV5-6 . TGTGCCAGCAGCCCGCGGGACAGGGGGGAGACCCAGTACTTC CASSPRDRGETQYF
. TRBJ2-2 TRBV6-1 . TGTGCCAGCAGTCGTGAGGAAGTCACCGGGGAGCTGTTTTTT CASSREEVTGELFF
TRBD1 TRBJ2-5 TRBV7-8 . TGTGCCAGCAGCCCTGGGACAGCCAAAAGAGGGGAGACCCAGTACTTC CASSPGTAKRGETQYF
. TRBJ1-1 TRBV28 . TGTGCCAGCAGTTTATTTAGGGAGGACACTGAAGCTTTCTTT CASSLFREDTEAFF
. TRBJ2-2 TRBV7-3 . TGTGCCAGCAGCTTAAACCTCGGAGAGAACACCGGGGAGCTGTTTTTT CASSLNLGENTGELFF
. TRBJ1-1 TRBV12-5 . TGTGCTAGTGGTTTGTTGGGGGGTCAAGGGAACACTGAAGCTTTCTTT CASGLLGGQGNTEAFF
TRBD1 TRBJ1-2 TRBV4-1 few TGCGCCAGCAGCCAAGCGGGACAGGGGAGCGGCTACACCTTC CASSQAGQGSGYTF
. TRBJ2-1 TRBV19 . TGTGCCAGTAGTATATTAGCTAGCAACAATGAGCAGTTCTTC CASSILASNNEQFF
. TRBJ2-1 TRBV28 . TGTGCCAGCAGTTTCTCCTCCGGAGCGGGTGCGATCTTCAATGAGCAGTTCTTC CASSFSSGAGAIFNEQFF
TRBD1 TRBJ1-5 TRBV19 . TGTGCCAGTAGGGGACAGACTAATCAGCCCCAGCATTTT CASRGQTNQPQHF
TRBD2 TRBJ2-5 TRBV5-4 . TGTGCCAGCAGCTTCCGGACTAGCGGGAGGGCCATGGAAGAGACCCAGTACTTC CASSFRTSGRAMEETQYF
TRBD2 TRBJ2-1 TRBV6-5 . TGTGCCAGCAGTTACTCGGCAGGACTAGCATACGATGAGCAGTTCTTC CASSYSAGLAYDEQFF
TRBD2 TRBJ2-7 TRBV19 . TGTGCCAGTAGTATCTCGGGACTAGCCTACGAGCAGTACTTC CASSISGLAYEQYF
TRBD2 TRBJ2-3 TRBV11-2 . TGTGCCAGCAGCTTATCGGCTAGCGGGTTTGGAGATACGCAGTATTTT CASSLSASGFGDTQYF
TRBD2 TRBJ2-4 TRBV19 . TGTGCCAGTAGTGAACCGGGACTAGCGGAAAACATTCAGTACTTC CASSEPGLAENIQYF
TRBD1 TRBJ2-7 TRBV5-6 . TGTGCCAGCAGCTGGGACAGGGGCTACGAGCAGTACTTC CASSWDRGYEQYF
. TRBJ2-1 TRBV6-4 . TGTGCCAGCAGTGACTCGATTGAAGACTCCCCTGTTTACAATGAGCAGTTCTTC CASSDSIEDSPVYNEQFF
TRBD1 TRBJ1-2 TRBV19 . TGTGCCAGTATTTCTCTGTCAGGGGGCGATGGCTACACCTTC CASISLSGGDGYTF
TRBD1 TRBJ2-7 TRBV2 . TGTGCCAGCAGTGCTCAGGGGACAGGCGAGCAGTACTTC CASSAQGTGEQYF
. TRBJ1-2 TRBV19 . TGTGCCAGTAGCACGGACAGTTCTAACTATGGCTACACCTTC CASSTDSSNYGYTF
TRBD2 TRBJ2-3 TRBV25-1 once TGTGCCAGTAGTAGGGCCAGCGGGAGGATGGCAGATACGCAGTATTTT CASSRASGRMADTQYF
TRBD1 TRBJ2-7 TRBV28 . TGTGCCAGCAGTCCCGGCGACAGGGGCTACGAGCAGTACTTC CASSPGDRGYEQYF
TRBD2 TRBJ2-7 TRBV5-1 . TGCGCCAGCAGCTTGGCTGGGACTAGCGGGAGCAGGGAGCAGTACTTC CASSLAGTSGSREQYF
. TRBJ2-3 TRBV5-1 . TGCGCCAGCAGCTTGGTTGGGGGCAGCACAGATACGCAGTATTTT CASSLVGGSTDTQYF
. TRBJ1-2 TRBV28 . TGTGCCAGCAGTTTGATGGGGGGGACTAACTATGGCTACACCTTC CASSLMGGTNYGYTF
. TRBJ2-2 TRBV11-2 . TGTGCCAGCAGCCGGGAAGTGACCACCGGGGAGCTGTTTTTT CASSREVTTGELFF
. TRBJ1-5 TRBV19 . TGTGCCAGTAGTATTAACAGACATCAGCCCCAGCATTTT CASSINRHQPQHF
. TRBJ1-1 TRBV6-1 . TGTGCCAGCAGTGAAGCGTGGCAGGGTGGTGAAGCTTTCTTT CASSEAWQGGEAFF
. TRBJ1-5 TRBV18 once TGTGCCAGCTCACCACCAGGCAGGGGTGACCAGCCCCAGCATTTT CASSPPGRGDQPQHF